The entry below gives a single T cell receptor (beta chain) sequence along with its context. Its antigen remains unidentified. It was with 60 Vbeta and 13 Jbeta primers that the PCR ran. Profiling relied on immunoSEQ multiplex PCR, and the TCRdb table lists in-frame clones only, not all of them. The repertoire consists of about 43,000 clones, with about 72% occurring once and the leading ten covering more than 1.2%. The entry originates in a study of cytomegalovirus exposure and HLA in healthy donors. Study results and caveats: Most TCRs appeared rarely, but some public TCRs recurred in many donors. Of the V segments, some could not be distinguished, including TRBV6-2 and TRBV6-3, and were excluded.

CDR1 and CDR2 (germline): SGHAT, FQNNGV. The CDR3 consists of 11 residues. V lost 5 bases, J lost 13 bases, and 7 bases stayed unmatched. The sequencing input was PBMCs. This chain links TRBV11-2 with TRBJ2-7, with 8 bases aligning to TRBD1. The TCR sequence derives from a man between 25 and 39 years old in good health and CMV-seronegative. This chain's CDR3 is CASSSGQGGYF. The DNA of the CDR3 is TGTGCCAGCAGCAGCGGACAGGGCGGATACTTC. Together with reference TRBV11-2 and TRBJ2-7, the CDR3 gives the full variable domain: EAGVAQSPRYKIIEKRQSVAFWCNPISGHATLYWYQQILGQGPKLLIQFQNNGVVDDSQLPKDRFSAERLKGVDSTLKIQPAKLEDSAVYLCASSSGQGGYFGPGTRLTVT.